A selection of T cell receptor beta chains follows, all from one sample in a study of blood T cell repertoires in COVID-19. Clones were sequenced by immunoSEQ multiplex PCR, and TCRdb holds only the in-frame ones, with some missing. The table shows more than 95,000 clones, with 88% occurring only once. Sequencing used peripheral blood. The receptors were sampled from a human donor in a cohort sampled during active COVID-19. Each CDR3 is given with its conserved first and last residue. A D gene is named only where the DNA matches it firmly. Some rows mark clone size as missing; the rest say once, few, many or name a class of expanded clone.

CDR3 DNA: TGTGCCAGCAGTGAGGCTAGCGGGGGGAGTAAGCAGTTCTTC; CDR3 protein: CASSEASGGSKQFF; clone size: -; D gene: TRBD2; V gene: TRBV2; J gene: TRBJ2-1
CDR3 DNA: TGTGCCAGCCGCTCATGGTCAGGCGGACTAGCTGACTACGAGCAGTACTTC; CDR3 protein: CASRSWSGGLADYEQYF; clone size: -; D gene: TRBD2; V gene: TRBV27; J gene: TRBJ2-7
CDR3 DNA: TGTGCCTGGAGTTCAGGACCGACAAGAGGGGAAGCTTTCTTT; CDR3 protein: CAWSSGPTRGEAFF; clone size: -; D gene: -; V gene: TRBV30; J gene: TRBJ1-1
CDR3 DNA: TGTGCCAGCAGTCGGACGGGGAGGTTGAGGGAGCAGTACTTC; CDR3 protein: CASSRTGRLREQYF; clone size: -; D gene: -; V gene: TRBV11-2; J gene: TRBJ2-7
CDR3 DNA: TGTGCCAGCTCACCCAATCCCGGAACAGGGGGCGATGAGCAGTTCTTC; CDR3 protein: CASSPNPGTGGDEQFF; clone size: once; D gene: TRBD1; V gene: TRBV18; J gene: TRBJ2-1
CDR3 DNA: TGTGCCAGCAGCCCAACAGGGCTACGTACTGAAAAACTGTTTTTT; CDR3 protein: CASSPTGLRTEKLFF; clone size: -; D gene: -; V gene: TRBV3-1/TRBV3-2; J gene: TRBJ1-4
CDR3 DNA: TGTGCCAGTAGTAGCCTACTAGCGGGGAGCGCAGATACGCAGTATTTT; CDR3 protein: CASSSLLAGSADTQYF; clone size: once; D gene: TRBD2; V gene: TRBV19; J gene: TRBJ2-3
CDR3 DNA: TGTGCCAGCAGCCCGGGGGGTTGGCAGCCCCAGCATTTT; CDR3 protein: CASSPGGWQPQHF; clone size: once; D gene: -; V gene: TRBV11-2; J gene: TRBJ1-5
CDR3 DNA: TGTGCCAGCAGACCCTGGACAGGGGAACATGGCTACACCTTC; CDR3 protein: CASRPWTGEHGYTF; clone size: -; D gene: TRBD1; V gene: TRBV3-1/TRBV3-2; J gene: TRBJ1-2
CDR3 DNA: TGTGCCAGCAGTTACTCCAGTTCGGGGGACGAGCAGTACTTC; CDR3 protein: CASSYSSSGDEQYF; clone size: -; D gene: -; V gene: TRBV6-5; J gene: TRBJ2-7
CDR3 DNA: TGCGCCAGCAGCACCGGACAGGTAATCTACGAGCAGTACTTC; CDR3 protein: CASSTGQVIYEQYF; clone size: -; D gene: TRBD1; V gene: TRBV5-1; J gene: TRBJ2-7
CDR3 DNA: TGCGCCAGCAGCCCGACTAGCGGGATGGATGAGCAGTTCTTC; CDR3 protein: CASSPTSGMDEQFF; clone size: -; D gene: TRBD2; V gene: TRBV4-3; J gene: TRBJ2-1
CDR3 DNA: TGCGCCAGCAGCCGACAGGGTGACGAGCAGTACTTC; CDR3 protein: CASSRQGDEQYF; clone size: -; D gene: TRBD1; V gene: TRBV5-1; J gene: TRBJ2-7
CDR3 DNA: TGTGCCAGCAGCTTGGGCAGGGGACCCACCGGGGAGCTGTTTTTT; CDR3 protein: CASSLGRGPTGELFF; clone size: -; D gene: -; V gene: TRBV7-6; J gene: TRBJ2-2
CDR3 DNA: TGTGCCTGGAGTGTAGGGCAGGGGAGTCAGCCCCAGCATTTT; CDR3 protein: CAWSVGQGSQPQHF; clone size: -; D gene: -; V gene: TRBV30; J gene: TRBJ1-5
CDR3 DNA: TGTGCCAGCAGTGATGAAGGGGCGAGGAATTCGCCCCTCCACTTT; CDR3 protein: CASSDEGARNSPLHF; clone size: -; D gene: -; V gene: TRBV6-1; J gene: TRBJ1-6
CDR3 DNA: TGTGCCAGCAGCAATTTCGCTAGTGTTCCCCGAGATCTAAGTAACAATGAGCAGTTCTTC; CDR3 protein: CASSNFASVPRDLSNNEQFF; clone size: -; D gene: -; V gene: TRBV21-1; J gene: TRBJ2-1
CDR3 DNA: TGCGCCAGCAGTGAATCGACAATCCTCGTCAATGAGCAGTTCTTC; CDR3 protein: CASSESTILVNEQFF; clone size: -; D gene: -; V gene: TRBV10-1; J gene: TRBJ2-1
CDR3 DNA: TGTGCCAGCAGCTCTAGGGGGACCACTGAAGCTTTCTTT; CDR3 protein: CASSSRGTTEAFF; clone size: few; D gene: -; V gene: TRBV5-6; J gene: TRBJ1-1
CDR3 DNA: TGTGCCAGCAGCCAAGCGGGCGGGGGTCGCCATGAGCAGTTCTTC; CDR3 protein: CASSQAGGGRHEQFF; clone size: -; D gene: TRBD2; V gene: TRBV3-1/TRBV3-2; J gene: TRBJ2-1
CDR3 DNA: TGTGCCACCAGCAGAGATAGGCAGGATCGCGAGCAGTACTTC; CDR3 protein: CATSRDRQDREQYF; clone size: -; D gene: -; V gene: TRBV15; J gene: TRBJ2-7
CDR3 DNA: TGTGCCAGCAGGGATGGACGGACGAGGGGGGAAAAACTGTTTTTT; CDR3 protein: CASRDGRTRGEKLFF; clone size: -; D gene: -; V gene: TRBV2; J gene: TRBJ1-4